The 3 T cell receptor beta chains below come from one sample, sequenced in a study of blood T cell repertoires in COVID-19. The protocol was immunoSEQ multiplex PCR, while the TCRdb copy is restricted to in-frame clones and leaves out a portion. The sample carries around 160,000 clones, around four fifths recorded once. The specimen sequenced was peripheral blood. The source of these receptors is a woman aged 40-49 years with active or convalescent COVID-19.

This clone occurred a few times. V and J are TRBV18 and TRBJ2-7; TRBD1 agrees at 9 bases. Germline loops: CDR1 KGHSH, CDR2 LQKENI. The junction had 8 bases not matched to a gene; V was cut back by 0 bases and J by 5 bases. This CDR3 has 16 amino acids. CDR3 sequence: CASSPPTGTGKNEQYF. CDR3 coding DNA: TGTGCCAGCTCACCACCGACCGGGACAGGGAAAAACGAGCAGTACTTC.

This chain links TRBV7-9 with TRBJ1-4; possibly TRBD1 for D (5 bases). This CDR3 spans 14 amino acids. Germline values: CDR1 SEHNR, CDR2 FQNEAQ (reference sequence). Trimming shortened V by 1 base and J by 8 bases, and 11 bases separated the two germline ends. Here the CDR3 reads CASSLGSGNEKLFF. The CDR3 DNA reads as TGTGCCAGCAGCTTAGGATCAGGGAACGAAAAACTGTTTTTT. Using reference TRBV7-9 and TRBJ1-4 for the parts outside the CDR3, the full variable domain is DTGVSQNPRHKITKRGQNVTFRCDPISEHNRLYWYRQTLGQGPEFLTYFQNEAQLEKSRLLSDRFSAERPKGSFSTLEIQRTEQGDSAMYLCASSLGSGNEKLFFGSGTQLSVL.

This clone came up a few times. This chain joins TRBV11-2 and TRBJ2-7; maybe TRBD1 (6 bases). V lost 4 bases and J 6 bases, leaving 16 bases between the germline ends. The CDR3 length is 14 residues. Germline CDR1 and CDR2: SGHAT and FQNNGV. The CDR3 spells CASSSYRERFEQYF. DNA for the CDR3: TGTGCCAGCAGCTCCTACAGGGAACGGTTCGAGCAGTACTTC.